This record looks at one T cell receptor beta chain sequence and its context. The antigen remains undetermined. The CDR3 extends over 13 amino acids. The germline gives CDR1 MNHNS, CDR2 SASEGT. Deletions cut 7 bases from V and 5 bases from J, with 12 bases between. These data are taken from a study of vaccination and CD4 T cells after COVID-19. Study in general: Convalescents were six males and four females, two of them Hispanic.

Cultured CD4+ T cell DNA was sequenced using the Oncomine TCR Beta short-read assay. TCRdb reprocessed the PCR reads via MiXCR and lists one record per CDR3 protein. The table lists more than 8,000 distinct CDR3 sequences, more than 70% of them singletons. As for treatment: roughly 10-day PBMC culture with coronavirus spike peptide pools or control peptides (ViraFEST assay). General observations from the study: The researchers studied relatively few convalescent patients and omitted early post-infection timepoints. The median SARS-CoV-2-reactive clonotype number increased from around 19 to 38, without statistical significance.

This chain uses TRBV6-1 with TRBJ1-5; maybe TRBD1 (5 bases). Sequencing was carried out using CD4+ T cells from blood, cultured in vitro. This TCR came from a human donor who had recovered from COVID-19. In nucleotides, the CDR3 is TGTGCCAGCACCACGGGGGTTCATCAGCCCCAGCATTTT. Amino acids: CASTTGVHQPQHF.